Given below is one T cell receptor beta chain in context. The repertoire was sequenced with immunoSEQ multiplex PCR; TCRdb's copy has only in-frame clones and lacks some. The data hold some 200,000 clones, with around 86% observed a single time. The sample is drawn from a study of blood T cell repertoires in COVID-19. Study at large: Some COVID-19 samples were acute and others convalescent; all came from the United States, Italy and Spain.

V lost 4 bases and J 2 bases, leaving 2 bases between the germline ends. Germline loops: CDR1 KGHSH, CDR2 LQKENI. CDR3 size: 11 residues. Material for sequencing was peripheral blood. The clonotype comes from a man between 50 and 59 years old with acute or convalescent COVID-19. This sequence joins TRBV18 and TRBJ1-1, with unresolved D. In nucleotides, the CDR3 is TGTGCCAGCTCACTAAACACTGAAGCTTTCTTT. Translation: CASSLNTEAFF. The whole variable domain, remainder taken from reference TRBV18 and TRBJ1-1, is NAGVMQNPRHLVRRRGQEARLRCSPMKGHSHVYWYRQLPEEGLKFMVYLQKENIIDESGMPKERFSAEFPKEGPSILRIQQVVRGDSAAYFCASSLNTEAFFGQGTRLTVV.